These 5 T cell receptor beta chains originate from one sample sequenced in a study of vaccination and CD4 T cells after COVID-19. Time point defined: late sampling 161 to 241 days after vaccination in a few convalescent patients. The treatment here: approximately 10-day PBMC culture with coronavirus spike peptide pools or control peptides (ViraFEST assay). The antigens these receptors bind are not known. Sequenced with the Oncomine TCR Beta short-read assay was DNA taken from cultured CD4+ T cells. TCRdb reprocessed the PCR reads via MiXCR and lists one record per CDR3 protein. The sample lists tens of thousands of distinct CDR3 sequences, about 32% occurring once. The sequencing used CD4+ T cells from blood, cultured in vitro, collected about 7 months after SARS-CoV-2 vaccination. Receptors originate from a human donor who had recovered from COVID-19.

This sequence joins TRBV28 and TRBJ2-5; 10 bases map to TRBD1. This CDR3 spans 16 amino acids. Germline CDR1 MDHEN, CDR2 SYDVKM. V dropped 8 bases and J dropped 5; count of bases not matched to a gene: 14. CDR3 sequence reads: CASHRRLRDRGETQYF. The CDR3 DNA sequence: TGTGCCAGCCATCGCCGCCTCCGGGACAGGGGTGAGACCCAGTACTTC.

The V and J genes are TRBV20-1 and TRBJ2-1, with D possibly being TRBD1 (6 bases). The germline V and J ends were trimmed by 4 bases and 0 bases, with 16 bases remaining between them. The CDR3 length is 16 residues. Germline values: CDR1 DFQATT, CDR2 SNEGSKA (reference sequence). The CDR3 spells CSATGERGSSYNEQFF. DNA for the CDR3: TGCAGTGCTACAGGGGAACGGGGCAGCTCCTACAATGAGCAGTTCTTC.

This sequence joins TRBV7-9 and TRBJ2-7; D gene unclear. Per the germline V gene, CDR1 is SEHNR and CDR2 is FQNEAQ (reference sequence). The V end lost 1 base, the J end lost 6 bases, and 7 bases lay between the germline ends. The CDR3 contains 12 residues. Written as DNA, the CDR3 is TGTGCCAGCAGCTTAGACGTCGCCGAGCAGTACTTC. Protein product: CASSLDVAEQYF.

This clonotype has just a few counts. Here the CDR3 DNA reads TGCAGTGCGACGTATGCCCTTGAAGCTTTCTTT. It specifies CSATYALEAFF. This chain links TRBV20-1 with TRBJ1-1; no reliable D call. This CDR3 is 11 amino acids long. V lost 6 bases, J lost 7 bases, and 12 bases lay in between. Germline-derived CDR1 and CDR2 are DFQATT and SNEGSKA (reference sequence).

In this sample, this clonotype is medium-sized. The rearrangement joins TRBV20-1 to TRBJ2-5, with 7 bases fitting TRBD2. Germline V gives CDR1 DFQATT, CDR2 SNEGSKA (reference sequence). This CDR3 contains 14 residues. With V trimmed by 6 bases and J by 4 bases, 11 bases remained unmatched. Written as DNA, the CDR3 is TGCAGTGCCACAAGCGGGGCCGCGGGAGAGACCCAGTACTTC. It specifies CSATSGAAGETQYF.